This T cell receptor beta chain stems from a study of OX40 agonist ivuxolimab in advanced cancers. Whole-study context: Across the patients, intravenous ivuxolimab was delivered every 2 weeks at 0.01 to 10 mg/kg. Study observations and caveats: CD4+ and CD8+ blood T cells expanded clonally by week 6 at 0.1 to 3.0 mg/kg.

Sequenced by immunoSEQ multiplex PCR; TCRdb stores in-frame clones only, minus some. The sample lists roughly 25,000 clones, around 80% seen once, with around 1.4% in the top ten. Details on this clone: Its target is unknown.

Germline CDR1 reads SGHRS; CDR2 reads YFSETQ. The CDR3 consists of 15 residues. V lost 0 bases to trimming and J lost 2 bases, with 11 bases between them. The sequence came from an adult with an advanced solid tumor such as melanoma, head and neck, liver or kidney cancer. This sample comprised CD4+ or CD8+ T cells sorted from blood, obtained in a trial of the OX40 agonist ivuxolimab. This chain links TRBV5-1 with TRBJ1-1; D uncertain. The CDR3, as DNA: TGCGCCAGCAGCTTGGAAGGAACTATCAACACTGAAGCTTTCTTT. Translating gives CASSLEGTINTEAFF.